This T cell receptor (beta chain) was recorded in a study of CD8+ T cells in alopecia areata. On the study more broadly: By percentage of affected scalp area, the severity of treated patients was scored.

Study-wide points: Only one nonresponder was present, which leaves the link between baseline CD8+ expansion and response uncertain. A large proportion of expanded lesional clones were detected persisting in scalp and blood during tofacitinib.

Treatment denoted: oral pan-JAK inhibitor, 5-10 mg twice daily. Sorted out of PBMCs were CD4+ T cells and CD8+ T cells. Extraction and reverse transcription of RNA yielded cDNA as the sequencing template. The data were produced by immunoSEQ multiplex PCR, yet TCRdb's version contains in-frame clones alone and is incomplete. The sample includes around 150,000 clones, roughly 82% of them seen just once. The CDR3 is 13 residues long. V lost 7 bases to trimming and J lost 3 bases, with 13 bases between them. Germline assignment: CDR1 SNHLY and CDR2 FYNNEI. Concerning this clone itself: Its target is unknown.

This chain joins TRBV2 and TRBJ2-7; D perhaps matches TRBD1 (5 bases). This receptor was obtained from a human donor with alopecia areata. Material: CD8+ T cells sorted from blood, obtained at week 4, from a patient treated with tofacitinib. The CDR3 coding sequence is TGTGCCAGCAATTGGGGCCGAAGCTACGAGCAGTACTTC. Translating it yields CASNWGRSYEQYF.